Sequencing of this T cell receptor (beta chain) was carried out in a study of Graves' ophthalmopathy and Graves' hyperthyroidism. There are 15 residues in the CDR3. V shed 4 bases and J 4 bases; nucleotides not matched to a gene: 2. In germline, CDR1 is SGHRS, CDR2 YFSETQ. Investigators amplified TCR beta CDR3 regions from RNA transcripts. Second-round multiplex PCR followed a first-round RT-PCR using HTBI primers. TCRdb reprocessed the multiplex PCR reads via MiXCR and lists one record per CDR3 protein. The sample contains some 520,000 distinct CDR3 sequences, approximately 15% of which appear only once. This clonotype was picked up a small number of times.

This sequence was found in a woman aged 30 to 39 with Graves' ophthalmopathy. Source material: blood. The gene calls are TRBV5-1 and TRBJ2-2; the match to TRBD2 covers 12 bases. This chain's CDR3 is CASSMTSGSTGELFF. In DNA form, the CDR3 reads TGCGCCAGCAGCATGACTAGCGGGAGCACCGGGGAGCTGTTTTTT.